These T cell receptor beta chains were read from a single sample in a study of T cell changes during pregnancy in multiple sclerosis. The repertoire was sequenced with immunoSEQ multiplex PCR; TCRdb's copy has only in-frame clones and lacks some. The sample lists tens of thousands of clones; roughly 93% were seen once. Sequenced material: peripheral blood, taken in the third trimester of pregnancy. These TCRs come from a female donor in good health, enrolled as a control in a pregnancy study. CDR3s include the opening cysteine and the closing phenylalanine or tryptophan. D genes are given only for firm matches. Only part of the rows carry a size: once, few, many, or a class if the clone is expanded.

j_call: TRBJ1-3; clone_size: .; v_call: TRBV4-2; d_call: .; cdr3_nt: TGTGCCAGCAGCCAAAGGCGGAACTCTGGAAACACCATATATTTT; cdr3_aa: CASSQRRNSGNTIYF
j_call: TRBJ2-3; clone_size: .; v_call: TRBV27; d_call: TRBD1; cdr3_nt: TGTGCCAGCAGTTTTGCCGGGACAGGACTGGGGGGTACGCAGTATTTT; cdr3_aa: CASSFAGTGLGGTQYF
j_call: TRBJ2-5; clone_size: .; v_call: TRBV2; d_call: .; cdr3_nt: TGTGCCAGCAGTGAATGGGGGCAGGGAGAGACCCAGTACTTC; cdr3_aa: CASSEWGQGETQYF
j_call: TRBJ1-5; clone_size: once; v_call: TRBV28; d_call: TRBD1; cdr3_nt: TGTGCCAGCAGTTTTTGGACAGGGGGGAGTCAGCCCCAGCATTTT; cdr3_aa: CASSFWTGGSQPQHF
j_call: TRBJ2-7; clone_size: .; v_call: TRBV27; d_call: TRBD2; cdr3_nt: TGTGCCAGCAGTTTATTAGCGGGGGGCGGCTACGAGCAGTACTTC; cdr3_aa: CASSLLAGGGYEQYF
j_call: TRBJ1-1; clone_size: few; v_call: TRBV19; d_call: TRBD1; cdr3_nt: TGTGCCAGTAGCACAGGGGCCACCCACACTGAAGCTTTCTTT; cdr3_aa: CASSTGATHTEAFF
j_call: TRBJ2-7; clone_size: .; v_call: TRBV4-1; d_call: TRBD2; cdr3_nt: TGCGCCAGCAGCCTCCCGGGACTAGAGGGCGAGCAGTACTTC; cdr3_aa: CASSLPGLEGEQYF
j_call: TRBJ1-5; clone_size: .; v_call: TRBV28; d_call: TRBD1; cdr3_nt: TGTGCCAGCAGCCGGGACAGGAACATTTATAGCAATCAGCCCCAGCATTTT; cdr3_aa: CASSRDRNIYSNQPQHF
j_call: TRBJ1-5; clone_size: .; v_call: TRBV2; d_call: .; cdr3_nt: TGTGCCAGCAGTGGAGATCACAATCAGCCCCAGCATTTT; cdr3_aa: CASSGDHNQPQHF
j_call: TRBJ2-1; clone_size: .; v_call: TRBV4-1; d_call: .; cdr3_nt: TGCGCCAGCAGCCAACAAGCGACAGGCAATGAGCAGTTCTTC; cdr3_aa: CASSQQATGNEQFF
j_call: TRBJ2-2; clone_size: .; v_call: TRBV28; d_call: TRBD1; cdr3_nt: TGTGCCAGCAGCATTTCCGGGACAGTGTCTGGGGAGCTGTTTTTT; cdr3_aa: CASSISGTVSGELFF
j_call: TRBJ2-7; clone_size: once; v_call: TRBV28; d_call: .; cdr3_nt: TGTGCCAGTGAAAACCCCCACAGGGCCTACGAGCAGTACTTC; cdr3_aa: CASENPHRAYEQYF
j_call: TRBJ1-5; clone_size: .; v_call: TRBV2; d_call: .; cdr3_nt: TGTGCCAGCAGATTCGGGATAGGCAATCAGCCCCAGCATTTT; cdr3_aa: CASRFGIGNQPQHF
j_call: TRBJ2-7; clone_size: .; v_call: TRBV29-1; d_call: TRBD2; cdr3_nt: TGCAGCGTTGACGGCTACAGCGGGAAGGACTACGAGCAGTACTTC; cdr3_aa: CSVDGYSGKDYEQYF
j_call: TRBJ2-6; clone_size: once; v_call: TRBV5-1; d_call: .; cdr3_nt: TGCGCCAGCAGCTTGGCCGAGAGCTCTGGGGCCAACGTCCTGACTTTC; cdr3_aa: CASSLAESSGANVLTF
j_call: TRBJ2-5; clone_size: .; v_call: TRBV28; d_call: .; cdr3_nt: TGTGCCAGCAGCCGAAAGAGAGCACCGTACCAAGAGACCCAGTACTTC; cdr3_aa: CASSRKRAPYQETQYF
j_call: TRBJ2-3; clone_size: .; v_call: TRBV28; d_call: .; cdr3_nt: TGTGCCAGCAGTTTAGCGGGGCAAATTCAGACAGATACGCAGTATTTT; cdr3_aa: CASSLAGQIQTDTQYF
j_call: TRBJ1-3; clone_size: .; v_call: TRBV18; d_call: TRBD1; cdr3_nt: TGTGCCAGCTCACCGACAGGGGGAGGAGGAAACACCATATATTTT; cdr3_aa: CASSPTGGGGNTIYF
j_call: TRBJ1-4; clone_size: .; v_call: TRBV5-1; d_call: TRBD1; cdr3_nt: TGCGCCAGCAGCTCTAAAGGGGACAGTAATGAAAAACTGTTTTTT; cdr3_aa: CASSSKGDSNEKLFF
j_call: TRBJ2-2; clone_size: .; v_call: TRBV2; d_call: .; cdr3_nt: TGTGCCAGCAGTGTTGTAAACACCGGGGAGCTGTTTTTT; cdr3_aa: CASSVVNTGELFF
j_call: TRBJ2-7; clone_size: .; v_call: TRBV28; d_call: .; cdr3_nt: TGTGCCAGCAGTTTCGAGGGCAACCCCTACGAGCAGTACTTC; cdr3_aa: CASSFEGNPYEQYF
j_call: TRBJ1-2; clone_size: .; v_call: TRBV30; d_call: TRBD1; cdr3_nt: TGTGCCTGGAGGGCCCGGGACAGCTATGGCTACACCTTC; cdr3_aa: CAWRARDSYGYTF
j_call: TRBJ1-5; clone_size: .; v_call: TRBV28; d_call: .; cdr3_nt: TGTGCCAGCAGTCCGGCCGGGCAGGGGTTGCAGCCCCAGCATTTT; cdr3_aa: CASSPAGQGLQPQHF
j_call: TRBJ2-3; clone_size: .; v_call: TRBV11-2; d_call: TRBD2; cdr3_nt: TGTGCCAGCAGCTTAGGAAGCGGGAGGTCCACAGATACGCAGTATTTT; cdr3_aa: CASSLGSGRSTDTQYF
j_call: TRBJ2-1; clone_size: .; v_call: TRBV6-1; d_call: TRBD2; cdr3_nt: TGTGCCAGCAGTGAGGGCGGGAGGTCTGAGCAGTTCTTC; cdr3_aa: CASSEGGRSEQFF
j_call: TRBJ2-3; clone_size: .; v_call: TRBV5-1; d_call: TRBD2; cdr3_nt: TGCGCCAGCAGCCAGACTAGCGGGGGGATCACAGATACGCAGTATTTT; cdr3_aa: CASSQTSGGITDTQYF
j_call: TRBJ1-5; clone_size: .; v_call: TRBV7-9; d_call: .; cdr3_nt: TGTGCCAGCAGCTCAGAACAGGATAGCAATCAGCCCCAGCATTTT; cdr3_aa: CASSSEQDSNQPQHF
j_call: TRBJ2-5; clone_size: .; v_call: TRBV2; d_call: TRBD1; cdr3_nt: TGTGCCAGCAGGGCCTCTACAGGGGGCTGGGAGACCCAGTACTTC; cdr3_aa: CASRASTGGWETQYF
j_call: TRBJ2-5; clone_size: once; v_call: TRBV2; d_call: TRBD2; cdr3_nt: TGTGCCAGCAGCCTCATGAGGGGCGGGAGGGTCCAACAAGAGACCCAGTACTTC; cdr3_aa: CASSLMRGGRVQQETQYF
j_call: TRBJ2-5; clone_size: .; v_call: TRBV5-1; d_call: TRBD1; cdr3_nt: TGCGCCAGCAGCTTCCAGACAGGGGGCCAAGAGACCCAGTACTTC; cdr3_aa: CASSFQTGGQETQYF
j_call: TRBJ2-7; clone_size: .; v_call: TRBV7-6; d_call: .; cdr3_nt: TGTGCCAGCAGCTTAGGGCTAGCCGGCGGAGTGTACGAGCAGTACTTC; cdr3_aa: CASSLGLAGGVYEQYF
j_call: TRBJ2-7; clone_size: once; v_call: TRBV7-2; d_call: .; cdr3_nt: TGTGCCAGCAGCTTATTCCTGTTCTACGAGCAGTACTTC; cdr3_aa: CASSLFLFYEQYF
j_call: TRBJ1-3; clone_size: once; v_call: TRBV11-2; d_call: TRBD1; cdr3_nt: TGTGCCAGCAGCTTGCCGGGACAGAGGGCTGGAAACACCATATATTTT; cdr3_aa: CASSLPGQRAGNTIYF
j_call: TRBJ2-5; clone_size: .; v_call: TRBV6-6; d_call: .; cdr3_nt: TGTGCCAGCAGCAAACAGCTTAGGGAGACCCAGTACTTC; cdr3_aa: CASSKQLRETQYF
j_call: TRBJ1-2; clone_size: .; v_call: TRBV28; d_call: .; cdr3_nt: TGTGCCAGCAGTTTACGACAGGCGATTAACTATGGCTACACCTTC; cdr3_aa: CASSLRQAINYGYTF
j_call: TRBJ2-5; clone_size: .; v_call: TRBV5-5; d_call: .; cdr3_nt: TGTGCCAGCAGCGCAAGGGGCCAAGAGACCCAGTACTTC; cdr3_aa: CASSARGQETQYF
j_call: TRBJ2-3; clone_size: .; v_call: TRBV27; d_call: TRBD1; cdr3_nt: TGTGCCAGCAGCGATCGGGACAGCCGCACAGATACGCAGTATTTT; cdr3_aa: CASSDRDSRTDTQYF
j_call: TRBJ1-1; clone_size: .; v_call: TRBV29-1; d_call: .; cdr3_nt: TGCAGCGCCGCAGACAGCGAAGCTTTCTTT; cdr3_aa: CSAADSEAFF
j_call: TRBJ1-2; clone_size: .; v_call: TRBV9; d_call: .; cdr3_nt: TGTGCCAGCAGCGTATCTCTTACGGACTATGGCTACACCTTC; cdr3_aa: CASSVSLTDYGYTF
j_call: TRBJ1-2; clone_size: .; v_call: TRBV9; d_call: .; cdr3_nt: TGTGCCAGCAGCGGGGGACTTCAGCTAGACTATGGCTACACCTTC; cdr3_aa: CASSGGLQLDYGYTF
j_call: TRBJ2-2; clone_size: .; v_call: TRBV27; d_call: .; cdr3_nt: TGTGCCAGCAGTTTAATTTTACGTTGCCTGAGGTGTACCGGGGAGCTGTTTTTT; cdr3_aa: CASSLILRCLRCTGELFF
j_call: TRBJ2-3; clone_size: .; v_call: TRBV28; d_call: TRBD1; cdr3_nt: TGTGCCAGCAGTTCTCCGGGACAGGGAGCAGATACGCAGTATTTT; cdr3_aa: CASSSPGQGADTQYF
j_call: TRBJ2-5; clone_size: .; v_call: TRBV28; d_call: .; cdr3_nt: TGTGCCAGCAGCCTCGCGGGTCTGAGGGAGACCCAGTACTTC; cdr3_aa: CASSLAGLRETQYF
j_call: TRBJ1-1; clone_size: .; v_call: TRBV6-6; d_call: .; cdr3_nt: TGTGCCAGCAGGTCAGGGTGGGAAGCTTTCTTT; cdr3_aa: CASRSGWEAFF
j_call: TRBJ1-1; clone_size: .; v_call: TRBV5-6; d_call: TRBD1; cdr3_nt: TGTGCCAGCAGCCCCCATGACAGGGGGGCGAACACTGAAGCTTTCTTT; cdr3_aa: CASSPHDRGANTEAFF
j_call: TRBJ2-1; clone_size: once; v_call: TRBV5-1; d_call: .; cdr3_nt: TGCGCCAGCAGCTTAGGACGGGGTTTGGGCGCCCCCTACAATGAGCAGTTCTTC; cdr3_aa: CASSLGRGLGAPYNEQFF
j_call: TRBJ1-1; clone_size: .; v_call: TRBV28; d_call: .; cdr3_nt: TGTGCCAGCAGGCTCGGGACTGAAGCTTTCTTT; cdr3_aa: CASRLGTEAFF
j_call: TRBJ2-2; clone_size: .; v_call: TRBV5-1; d_call: TRBD1; cdr3_nt: TGCGCCAGCAGCCCCGGGACAGTAGGGACCGGGGAGCTGTTTTTT; cdr3_aa: CASSPGTVGTGELFF
j_call: TRBJ2-7; clone_size: .; v_call: TRBV30; d_call: .; cdr3_nt: TGTGCCTGGAGTGTAGGGGGTAGCTCCTACGAGCAGTACTTC; cdr3_aa: CAWSVGGSSYEQYF
j_call: TRBJ2-5; clone_size: .; v_call: TRBV13; d_call: TRBD2; cdr3_nt: TGTGCCAGCAGCGGGCGGGAGATCCAGGAGACCCAGTACTTC; cdr3_aa: CASSGREIQETQYF
j_call: TRBJ1-5; clone_size: .; v_call: TRBV28; d_call: TRBD1; cdr3_nt: TGTGCCAGCAGATGGGGACAGCTCAATCAGCCCCAGCATTTT; cdr3_aa: CASRWGQLNQPQHF
j_call: TRBJ2-5; clone_size: once; v_call: TRBV18; d_call: TRBD1; cdr3_nt: TGTGCCAGCTCATCGACCGGACAGGGTGTGTCAGAGACCCAGTACTTC; cdr3_aa: CASSSTGQGVSETQYF
j_call: TRBJ1-5; clone_size: .; v_call: TRBV5-5; d_call: TRBD1; cdr3_nt: TGTGCCAGCAGCTTGGTGGGGACAGGATCCCAGCCCCAGCATTTT; cdr3_aa: CASSLVGTGSQPQHF